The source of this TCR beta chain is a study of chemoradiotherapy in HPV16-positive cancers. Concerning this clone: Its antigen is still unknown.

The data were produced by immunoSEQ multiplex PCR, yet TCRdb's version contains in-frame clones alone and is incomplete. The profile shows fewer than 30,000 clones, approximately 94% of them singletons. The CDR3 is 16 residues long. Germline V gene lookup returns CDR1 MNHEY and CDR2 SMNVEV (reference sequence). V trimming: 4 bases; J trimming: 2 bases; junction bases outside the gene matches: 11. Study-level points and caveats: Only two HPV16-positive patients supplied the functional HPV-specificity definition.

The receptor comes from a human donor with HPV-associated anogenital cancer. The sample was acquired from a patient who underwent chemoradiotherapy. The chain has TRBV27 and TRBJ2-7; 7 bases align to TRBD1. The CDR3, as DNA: TGTGCCAGCAGTTACGCCTCCGGGACAGTCCCCTACGAGCAGTACTTC. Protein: CASSYASGTVPYEQYF.